These T cell receptor beta chains were read from a single sample in a study of cytomegalovirus exposure and HLA in healthy donors. Generated by immunoSEQ multiplex PCR, the TCRdb table keeps only in-frame clones and is missing some. The sample contains 50,000 to 80,000 clones, approximately 95% of which appear only once. Sequencing was performed on PBMCs. Every receptor here comes from a young woman in good health and CMV-seropositive. CDR3s leave out the opening cysteine and the closing phenylalanine or tryptophan.

TRBJ2-1,TRBV5-1,ASSVRGTDNNEQF
TRBJ1-5,TRBV18,ASSPNQGVQPQH
TRBJ1-4,TRBV9,ASSQGQRNEKLF
TRBJ2-1,TRBV6-1,ASRRTGYRDEQF
TRBJ2-5,TRBV6-1,ASSEVWEGGVETQY
TRBJ1-3,TRBV9,ATLGLISGNTIY
TRBJ2-1,TRBV11-2,ASLAVRSSYNEQF
TRBJ2-2,TRBV19,ASSITAGELF
TRBJ2-7,TRBV28,ASSTDRLTRDEQY
TRBJ2-3,TRBV4-2,ASSDFDRFRTDTQY
TRBJ1-1,TRBV7-2,ASSLLTQMNTEAF
TRBJ2-1,TRBV29-1,SVEEYTGVHNEQF
TRBJ2-7,TRBV25-1,ASSEVGEEQY
TRBJ1-4,TRBV11-2,ASSSADRGLNEKLF
TRBJ2-1,TRBV15,ATSTQEGGPYNEQF
TRBJ1-2,TRBV7-3,ASSPTPVAGVGYGYT
TRBJ2-4,TRBV5-5,ASSLVGAGPGNIQY
TRBJ2-7,TRBV7-9,ASSLVGARIYEQY
TRBJ1-1,TRBV18,ASSPRGDTEAF
TRBJ1-1,TRBV4-1,ASSQARILLNTEAF
TRBJ2-7,TRBV12-2,ASRLPTSGGYEQY
TRBJ1-1,TRBV28,ASSFWPIMNTEAF
TRBJ2-2,TRBV4-2,ASSQDLADGELF
TRBJ1-5,TRBV28,ASSLRGKSNQPQH
TRBJ1-1,TRBV5-4,ASSLAPPTNTEAF
TRBJ2-3,TRBV7-9,ASSLDAGATDTQY
TRBJ2-7,TRBV19,ASSIGRVGYEQY
TRBJ1-1,TRBV28,ASKDSNTEAF
TRBJ2-7,TRBV10-2,ASSESGLTYEQY
TRBJ2-7,TRBV11-2,ASSLGGVGSYEQY
TRBJ2-3,TRBV5-6,ASSFRTSGTDTQY
TRBJ2-7,TRBV28,ASSFFMPTSAGEQY
TRBJ1-1,TRBV29-1,SVRQRLGNTEAF
TRBJ2-1,TRBV6-5,ASRPAGGRYNEQF
TRBJ2-5,TRBV11-2,ASSFTSGSMGETQY
TRBJ2-1,TRBV5-4,ASITSGGPNYNEQF
TRBJ1-4,TRBV5-6,ASSLNAGTGNEKLF
TRBJ2-3,TRBV10-1,ASSEKRDIAPDTQY
TRBJ2-5,TRBV7-3,ASSRGGGETQY
TRBJ2-7,TRBV6-5,ASSYSPDYEQY
TRBJ1-1,TRBV19,ASSIGEGAGNTEAF
TRBJ2-3,TRBV4-1,ASSQRTPGLGVFTDTQY
TRBJ2-5,TRBV6-1,ASSERALWTAPETQY
TRBJ2-1,TRBV19,ASDPSGASYNEQF
TRBJ2-1,TRBV6-5,ASSRSGYSYNEQF
TRBJ1-1,TRBV4-1,ASSQVSGGDGEAF
TRBJ2-1,TRBV9,ASQSGLAMNEQF
TRBJ1-5,TRBV28,ASTLSGGTAVGQPQH
TRBJ2-7,TRBV30,AWSSAGERWEQY